This T cell receptor (beta chain) was sequenced for a study of blood T cells in healthy people across ages. Each donor's blood draw was ten milliliters of peripheral blood. Total RNA was isolated from each sample in quantities of at least 6 micrograms. V was shortened by 1 base and J by 4 bases, with 14 bases between the two germline ends. CDR1 SGHTA and CDR2 FQGNSA come from the germline V gene. The CDR3 runs 15 residues. A sample-barcoded 5' primer and a J-beta primer mix were used in a second PCR of roughly 6 to 12 cycles. The template-switch adaptor was a 5' adaptor with 12 random nucleotides. It tagged each cDNA molecule. TCRdb used MiXCR to reprocess the 5' RACE reads, holding one entry per CDR3 protein. The sample lists around 1,800,000 distinct CDR3 sequences, more than 35% occurring once.

Sequences were obtained from blood. This clonotype originated in a human donor in good health. V gene TRBV7-2 combines with J gene TRBJ2-7; a possible D gene is TRBD2 (5 bases). The CDR3 DNA sequence: TGTGCCAGCAGCTTAGTCCCCGGGAATACATACGAGCAGTACTTC. Its translation is CASSLVPGNTYEQYF. Combining the CDR3 with reference TRBV7-2 and TRBJ2-7 gives the whole variable domain GAGVSQSPSNKVTEKGKDVELRCDPISGHTALYWYRQSLGQGLEFLIYFQGNSAPDKSGLPSDRFSAERTGGSVSTLTIQRTQQEDSAVYLCASSLVPGNTYEQYFGPGTRLTVT.